This TCR beta chain appears in the sequencing data of a study of CD8 T cells in Susac syndrome. Random hexamers served to reverse transcribe roughly 0.45 to 1 ug RNA. An immunoSEQ multiplex PCR amplified TCR beta CDR3 over 54 Vbeta and 13 Jbeta. In TCRdb, the immunoSEQ multiplex PCR reads were re-called with MiXCR into one record per CDR3 protein. This sample has around 150,000 distinct CDR3 sequences; approximately 94% occur once, and the top ten carry about 0.08%. Deletions cut 2 bases from V and 3 bases from J, with 11 bases between. Germline V lookup: CDR1 DFQATT, CDR2 SNEGSKA (reference sequence). The CDR3 contains 14 residues.

The specimen was CD4+ T cells from PBMCs. The sequence came from a human donor with Susac syndrome. The J gene is TRBJ2-1, the V gene TRBV20-1; D is uncertain. The chain's CDR3 is CSARSLLVYNEQFF. CDR3 nucleotides: TGCAGTGCTAGATCCCTCCTGGTCTACAATGAGCAGTTCTTC.